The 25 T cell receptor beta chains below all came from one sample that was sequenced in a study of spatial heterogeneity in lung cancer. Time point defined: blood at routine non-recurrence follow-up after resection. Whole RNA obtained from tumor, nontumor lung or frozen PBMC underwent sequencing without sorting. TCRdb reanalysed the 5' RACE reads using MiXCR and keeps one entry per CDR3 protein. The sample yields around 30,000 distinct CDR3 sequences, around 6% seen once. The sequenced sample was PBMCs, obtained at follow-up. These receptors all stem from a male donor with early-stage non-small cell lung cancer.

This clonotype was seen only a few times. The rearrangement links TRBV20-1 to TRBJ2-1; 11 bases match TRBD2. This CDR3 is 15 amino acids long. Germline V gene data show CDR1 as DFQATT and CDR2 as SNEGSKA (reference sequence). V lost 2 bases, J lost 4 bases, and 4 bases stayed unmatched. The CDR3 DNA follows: TGCAGTGCTAGACCTCGACTAGCGGGATACAATGAGCAGTTCTTC. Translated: CSARPRLAGYNEQFF.

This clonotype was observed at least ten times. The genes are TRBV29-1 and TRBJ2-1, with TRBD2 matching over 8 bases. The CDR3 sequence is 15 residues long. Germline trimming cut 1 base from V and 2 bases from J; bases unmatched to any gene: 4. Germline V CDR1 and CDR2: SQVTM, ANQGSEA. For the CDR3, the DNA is TGCAGCGTTGAAGGGGCTAGCGGGCCCTACAATGAGCAGTTCTTC. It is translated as CSVEGASGPYNEQFF.

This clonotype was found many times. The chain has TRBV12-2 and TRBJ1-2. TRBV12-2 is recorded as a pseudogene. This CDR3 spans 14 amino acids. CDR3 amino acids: CASRLGEGGYGYTF. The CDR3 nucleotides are TGTGCAAGTCGCTTAGGGGAGGGAGGCTATGGCTACACCTTC.

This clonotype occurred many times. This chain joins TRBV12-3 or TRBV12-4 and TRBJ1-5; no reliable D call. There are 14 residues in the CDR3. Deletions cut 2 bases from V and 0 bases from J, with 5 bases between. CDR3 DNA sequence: TGTGCCAGCAGTTTATCATCTAGCAATCAGCCCCAGCATTTT. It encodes CASSLSSSNQPQHF.

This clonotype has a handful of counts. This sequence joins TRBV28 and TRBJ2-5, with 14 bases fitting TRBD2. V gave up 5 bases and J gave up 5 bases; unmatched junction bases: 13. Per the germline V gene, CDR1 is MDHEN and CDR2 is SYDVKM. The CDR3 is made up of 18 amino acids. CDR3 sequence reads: CASSPTTGLAGGGETQYF. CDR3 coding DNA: TGTGCCAGCAGTCCTACTACAGGACTAGCGGGGGGTGGGGAGACCCAGTACTTC.

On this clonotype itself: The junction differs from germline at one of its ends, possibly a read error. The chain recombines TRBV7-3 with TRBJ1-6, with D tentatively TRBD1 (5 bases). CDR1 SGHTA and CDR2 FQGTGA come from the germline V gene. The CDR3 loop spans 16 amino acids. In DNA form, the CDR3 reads TGTGCCAGCAGCGCTCAGGGCCCCCTTTCTAATTCATCCCTCCACTTT. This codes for CASSAQGPLSNSSLHF.

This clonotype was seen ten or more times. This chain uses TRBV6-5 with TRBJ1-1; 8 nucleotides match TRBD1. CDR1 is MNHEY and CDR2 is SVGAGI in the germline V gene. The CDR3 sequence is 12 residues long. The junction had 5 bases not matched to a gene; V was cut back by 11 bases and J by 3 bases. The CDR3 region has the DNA TGTGCCGCGATGACAGGGGACACTGAAGCTTTCTTT. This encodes CAAMTGDTEAFF.

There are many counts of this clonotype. CDR3 coding DNA: TGTGCCAGCAGTTCGGGGGAGGTCTCCTACGAGCAGTACGTC. It translates to CASSSGEVSYEQYV. This rearrangement joins TRBV6-6 to TRBJ2-7; possibly TRBD2 for D (6 bases). The V end lost 4 bases, the J end lost 0 bases, and 10 bases lay between the germline ends. This CDR3 has 14 residues. Germline lookup yields CDR1 MNHNY and CDR2 SVGAGI (reference sequence).

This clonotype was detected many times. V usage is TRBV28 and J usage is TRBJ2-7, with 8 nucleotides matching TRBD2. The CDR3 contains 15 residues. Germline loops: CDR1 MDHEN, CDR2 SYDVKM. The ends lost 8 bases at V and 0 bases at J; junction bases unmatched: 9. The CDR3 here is CASSTGGEGSYEQYV. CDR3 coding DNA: TGTGCCAGCTCCACCGGGGGGGAGGGCTCCTACGAGCAGTACGTC.

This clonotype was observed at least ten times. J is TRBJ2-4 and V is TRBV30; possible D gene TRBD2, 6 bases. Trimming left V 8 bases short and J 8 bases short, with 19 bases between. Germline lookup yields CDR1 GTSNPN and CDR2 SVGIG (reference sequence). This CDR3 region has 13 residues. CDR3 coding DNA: TGTGCCGAGAGTTCCCAGCGGAGGGACATTCAGTACTTC. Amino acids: CAESSQRRDIQYF.

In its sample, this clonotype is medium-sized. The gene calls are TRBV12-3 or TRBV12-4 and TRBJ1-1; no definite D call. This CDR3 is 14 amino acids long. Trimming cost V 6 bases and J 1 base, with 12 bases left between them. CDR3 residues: CASSHGLQNTEAFF. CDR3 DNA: TGTGCCAGCAGCCACGGACTGCAGAACACTGAAGCTTTCTTT.

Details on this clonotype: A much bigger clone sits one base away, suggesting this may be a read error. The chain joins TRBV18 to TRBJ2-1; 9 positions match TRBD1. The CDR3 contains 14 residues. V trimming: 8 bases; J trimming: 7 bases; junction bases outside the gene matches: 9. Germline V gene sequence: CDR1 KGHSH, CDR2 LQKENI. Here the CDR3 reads CASPEGQGVNEQFF. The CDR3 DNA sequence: TGTGCCAGCCCAGAGGGACAGGGTGTTAATGAGCAGTTCTTC.

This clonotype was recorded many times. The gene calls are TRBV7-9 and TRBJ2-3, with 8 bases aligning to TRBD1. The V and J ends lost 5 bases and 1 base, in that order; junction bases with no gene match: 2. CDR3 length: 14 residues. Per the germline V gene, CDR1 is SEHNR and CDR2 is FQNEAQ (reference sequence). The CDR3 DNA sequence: TGTGCCAGCAGCCGGGGACAGGGCACAGATACGCAGTATTTT. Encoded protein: CASSRGQGTDTQYF.

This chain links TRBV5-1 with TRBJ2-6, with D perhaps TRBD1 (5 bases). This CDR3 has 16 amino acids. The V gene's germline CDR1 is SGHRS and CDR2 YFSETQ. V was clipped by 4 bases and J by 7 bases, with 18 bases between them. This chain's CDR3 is CASSPRAAENANVLTF. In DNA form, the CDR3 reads TGCGCCAGCAGCCCCAGGGCGGCGGAAAACGCCAACGTCCTGACTTTC.

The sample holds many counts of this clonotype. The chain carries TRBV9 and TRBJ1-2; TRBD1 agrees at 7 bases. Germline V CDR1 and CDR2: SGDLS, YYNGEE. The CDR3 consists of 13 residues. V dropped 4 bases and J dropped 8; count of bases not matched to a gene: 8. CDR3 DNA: TGTGCCAGCAGCCCACAGGGGTATGGCGGCTACACCTTC. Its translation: CASSPQGYGGYTF.

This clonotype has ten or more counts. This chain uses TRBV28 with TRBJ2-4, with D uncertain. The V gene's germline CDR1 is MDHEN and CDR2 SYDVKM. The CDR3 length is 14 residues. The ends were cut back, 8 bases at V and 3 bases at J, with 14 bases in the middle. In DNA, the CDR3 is TGTGCCAGCCTTGACCAGCAGCTCAAAAACATTCAGTACTTC. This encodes CASLDQQLKNIQYF.

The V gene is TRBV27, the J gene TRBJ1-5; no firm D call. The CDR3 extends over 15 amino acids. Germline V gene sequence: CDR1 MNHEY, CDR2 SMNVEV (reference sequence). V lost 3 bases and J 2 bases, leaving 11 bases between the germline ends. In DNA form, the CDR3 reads TGTGCCAGCAGTTTCAGTAAGGGCGGCAATCAGCCCCAGCATTTT. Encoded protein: CASSFSKGGNQPQHF.

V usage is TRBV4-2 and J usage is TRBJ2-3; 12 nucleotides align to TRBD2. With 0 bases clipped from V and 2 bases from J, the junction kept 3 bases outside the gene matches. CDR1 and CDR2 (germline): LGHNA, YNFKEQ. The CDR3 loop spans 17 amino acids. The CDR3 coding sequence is TGTGCCAGCAGCCAAGATGGGACTAGCGGGCCCACAGATACGCAGTATTTT. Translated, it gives CASSQDGTSGPTDTQYF.

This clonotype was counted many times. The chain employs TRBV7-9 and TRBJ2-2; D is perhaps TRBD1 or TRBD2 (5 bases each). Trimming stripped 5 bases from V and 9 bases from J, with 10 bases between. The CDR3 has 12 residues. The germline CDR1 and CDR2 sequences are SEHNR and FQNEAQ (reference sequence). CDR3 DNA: TGTGCCAGCAGCCGGGACCTCCGGGAGCTGTTTTTT. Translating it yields CASSRDLRELFF.

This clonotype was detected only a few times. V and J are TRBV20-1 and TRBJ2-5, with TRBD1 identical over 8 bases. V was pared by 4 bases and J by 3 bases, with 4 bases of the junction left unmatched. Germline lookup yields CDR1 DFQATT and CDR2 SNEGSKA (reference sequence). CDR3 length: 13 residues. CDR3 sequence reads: CSAIWTGKETQYF. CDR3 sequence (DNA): TGCAGTGCTATATGGACAGGGAAAGAGACCCAGTACTTC.

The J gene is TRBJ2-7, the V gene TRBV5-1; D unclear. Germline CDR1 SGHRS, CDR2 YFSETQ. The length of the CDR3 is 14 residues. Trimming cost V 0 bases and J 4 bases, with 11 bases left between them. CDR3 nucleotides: TGCGCCAGCAGCTTGGTTCTGGGATCATACGAGCAGTACTTC. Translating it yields CASSLVLGSYEQYF.

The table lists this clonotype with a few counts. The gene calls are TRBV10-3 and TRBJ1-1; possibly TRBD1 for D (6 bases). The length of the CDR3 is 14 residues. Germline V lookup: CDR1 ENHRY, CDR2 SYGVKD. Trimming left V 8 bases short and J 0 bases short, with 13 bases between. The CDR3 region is CAIWGGVMNTEAFF. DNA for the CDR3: TGTGCCATCTGGGGGGGCGTTATGAACACTGAAGCTTTCTTT.

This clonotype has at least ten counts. The DNA for the CDR3 is TGTGCCAGCACCCCAGATAATGAAAAACTGTTTTTT. This gives the protein CASTPDNEKLFF. V is TRBV12-3 or TRBV12-4 and J is TRBJ1-4; D gene ambiguous. The germline V and J ends were trimmed by 7 bases and 4 bases, with 7 bases remaining between them. The CDR3 totals 12 residues.

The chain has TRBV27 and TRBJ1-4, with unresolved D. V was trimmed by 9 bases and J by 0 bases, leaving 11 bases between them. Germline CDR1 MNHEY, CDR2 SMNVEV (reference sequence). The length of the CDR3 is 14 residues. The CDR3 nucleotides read TGTGCCAGTGGATGGGCTGCAACTAATGAAAAACTGTTTTTT. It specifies CASGWAATNEKLFF.

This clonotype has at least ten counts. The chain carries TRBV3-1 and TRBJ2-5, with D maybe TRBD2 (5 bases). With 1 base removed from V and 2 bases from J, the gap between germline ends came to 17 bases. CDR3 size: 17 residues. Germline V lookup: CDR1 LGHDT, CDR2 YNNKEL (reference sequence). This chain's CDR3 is CASSQGSFRDLQETQYF. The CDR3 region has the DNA TGTGCCAGCAGCCAAGGCTCGTTCCGGGATTTACAAGAGACCCAGTACTTC.